These 30 T cell receptor beta chains were sequenced from one sample in a study of T-cell reconstitution after alpha-beta-depleted transplantation in children. During its preparation, the TCRbeta library received unique molecular identifiers. TCRdb called the PCR reads again in MiXCR, with one record for every CDR3 protein. This table holds 440,000 or so distinct CDR3 sequences, approximately 41% found once. Sequencing was performed on PBMCs, taken before TCRalphabeta/CD19-depleted stem cell transplant. The receptors were sampled from a girl between 2 and 10 years old with aplastic anemia, due to receive a stem cell transplant.

The V gene is TRBV28, the J gene TRBJ2-7, with 9 bases lining up with TRBD2. CDR3 length: 14 amino acids. J gave up 3 bases and V 5 bases, and 5 bases lay outside the gene matches. The germline CDR1 and CDR2 sequences are MDHEN and SYDVKM. The CDR3 DNA reads as TGTGCCAGCAGTGGTAGCGGGAGTAGCTACGAGCAGTACTTC. Translation: CASSGSGSSYEQYF. Full variable domain (rest looked up from reference TRBV28 and TRBJ2-7): DVKVTQSSRYLVKRTGEKVFLECVQDMDHENMFWYRQDPGLGLRLIYFSYDVKMKEKGDIPEGYSVSREKKERFSLILESASTNQTSMYLCASSGSGSSYEQYFGPGTRLTVT.

In this sample, this clonotype turned up once. The V and J genes are TRBV28 and TRBJ2-7; 11 bases are shared with TRBD2. CDR1 is MDHEN and CDR2 is SYDVKM in the germline V gene. The CDR3 is 13 amino acids. With 5 bases clipped from V and 6 bases from J, the junction kept 3 bases outside the gene matches. CDR3 DNA sequence: TGTGCCAGCAGTGGTAGCGGGGGGGCCGAGCAGTACTTC. Amino acid sequence: CASSGSGGAEQYF.

This clonotype came up many times. This chain links TRBV12-3 or TRBV12-4 with TRBJ1-2; D uncertain. V lost 1 base and J lost 8, with 8 bases in between. The CDR3 is made up of 12 amino acids. The DNA of the CDR3 is TGTGCCAGCAGTTTAGGCGTCGGAGGCTACACCTTC. It specifies CASSLGVGGYTF.

This clonotype has ten or more counts. The V and J genes are TRBV20-1 and TRBJ2-1, with TRBD2 matching over 10 bases. Germline trimming cut 4 bases from V and 12 bases from J; bases unmatched to any gene: 9. Looked up from germline, CDR1 is DFQATT and CDR2 is SNEGSKA (reference sequence). The CDR3 runs to 13 residues. CDR3 region: CSATPLAGVLQFF. The CDR3 DNA is TGCAGTGCTACCCCCCTAGCGGGAGTCCTGCAGTTCTTC.

The chain carries TRBV20-1 and TRBJ1-5; D remains ambiguous. CDR3 length: 13 residues. Trimming shortened V by 3 bases and J by 5 bases, and 11 bases separated the two germline ends. Germline CDR1 reads DFQATT; CDR2 reads SNEGSKA (reference sequence). CDR3 protein: CSASIRWDQPQHF. The CDR3 DNA is TGCAGTGCTAGTATTAGGTGGGATCAGCCCCAGCATTTT.

There are a few counts of this clonotype. The chain carries TRBV10-3 and TRBJ2-5; D call uncertain. This CDR3 is 12 amino acids long. V shed 11 bases and J shed 1 base, with 11 bases lying between them. Germline assignment: CDR1 ENHRY and CDR2 SYGVKD. CDR3 DNA: TGTGCCGCCGGACGGAGCCAAGAGACCCAGTACTTC. It codes for CAAGRSQETQYF.

The CDR3 sequence: CASTHEGEQYF. DNA for the CDR3: TGTGCCAGCACCCATGAGGGAGAGCAGTACTTC. This chain uses TRBV21-1 with TRBJ2-7; the table's D gene call, TRBD2, was not cross checked with the DNA. TRBV21-1 is a known pseudogene. The CDR3 runs to 11 residues.

In this sample, this clonotype turned up many times. The chain combines TRBV20-1 with TRBJ2-7, with no clear D. Trimming took 0 bases from V and 2 from J, leaving 11 bases between them. This CDR3 region has 14 residues. CDR1 and CDR2 from the germline V gene are DFQATT and SNEGSKA (reference sequence). The CDR3: CSARDLHGTYEQYF. The CDR3 coding sequence is TGCAGTGCTAGAGATTTACACGGAACCTACGAGCAGTACTTC.

This clonotype was seen at least ten times. DNA of the CDR3: TGCGCCAGCAGCTGGGCCGTGACAGGGGCCGGGACCCAGTACTTC. This codes for CASSWAVTGAGTQYF. This chain uses TRBV5-1 with TRBJ2-5; TRBD1 aligns across 8 bases. Germline lookup yields CDR1 SGHRS and CDR2 YFSETQ. Trimming removed 3 bases from V and 7 bases from J; junction bases left unmatched: 11. This CDR3 has 15 residues.

The chain recombines TRBV2 with TRBJ2-5, with 9 positions matching TRBD1. Trimming at V came to 6 bases and at J to 4 bases, leaving 6 bases not matched to a gene. Germline lookup yields CDR1 SNHLY and CDR2 FYNNEI. The CDR3 loop spans 14 amino acids. The CDR3 coding sequence is TGTGCCAGCAGCAACAGGGGGCAAGGAGAGACCCAGTACTTC. It specifies CASSNRGQGETQYF.

This clonotype has ten or more counts. This sequence joins TRBV12-3 or TRBV12-4 and TRBJ2-7; 8 positions match TRBD1. The CDR3 length is 14 residues. V was clipped by 5 bases and J by 4 bases; unmatched bases: 7. The CDR3 spells CASSRQGRNYEQYF. CDR3 bases: TGTGCCAGCAGTAGACAGGGGCGCAATTACGAGCAGTACTTC.

This rearrangement joins TRBV7-2 to TRBJ2-3; unclear D gene. Germline CDR1 and CDR2: SGHTA and FQGNSA. V was clipped by 1 base and J by 0 bases, with 5 bases between them. This CDR3 is built from 14 residues. CDR3 residues: CASSLVKSTDTQYF. In DNA form, the CDR3 reads TGTGCCAGCAGCTTAGTCAAGAGCACAGATACGCAGTATTTT.

The J gene is TRBJ2-1, the V gene TRBV7-8; TRBD2 matches at 7 bases. CDR3 length: 15 residues. CDR1 is SGHVS, CDR2 FQNEAQ, per germline. The ends lost 1 base at V and 6 bases at J; junction bases unmatched: 6. This CDR3 is CASSLGVLAGNEQFF. CDR3 sequence (DNA): TGTGCCAGCAGCTTAGGGGTATTAGCGGGCAATGAGCAGTTCTTC. Looking up the rest from reference TRBV7-8 and TRBJ2-1 gives the full variable domain: GAGVSQSPRYKVAKRGQDVALRCDPISGHVSLFWYQQALGQGPEFLTYFQNEAQLDKSGLPSDRFFAERPEGSVSTLKIQRTQQEDSAVYLCASSLGVLAGNEQFFGPGTRLTVL.

The gene calls are TRBV27 and TRBJ2-7, with TRBD2 matching 11 bases. Germline V lookup: CDR1 MNHEY, CDR2 SMNVEV (reference sequence). The CDR3 sequence is 16 residues long. Trimming removed 5 bases from V and 2 bases from J; junction bases left unmatched: 8. Here the CDR3 reads CASSTTGTSGAYEQYF. The CDR3 bases are TGTGCCAGCAGTACGACCGGGACTAGCGGAGCCTACGAGCAGTACTTC.

The chain recombines TRBV6-1 with TRBJ2-2, with TRBD2 identical over 8 bases. Germline CDR1 reads MNHNS; CDR2 reads SASEGT. V lost 6 bases and J lost 1; bases outside the gene matches: 7. This CDR3 is built from 16 residues. CDR3 nucleotide sequence: TGTGCCAGCAGACTTAGCGGGGCTCTGAACACCGGGGAGCTGTTTTTT. Protein: CASRLSGALNTGELFF.

This clonotype was found a few times. The chain couples TRBV5-1 to TRBJ2-7; TRBD1 matches at 10 bases. CDR1 is SGHRS and CDR2 is YFSETQ in the germline V gene. V lost 3 bases to trimming and J lost 1 base; unmatched junction nucleotides: 7. CDR3 length equals 16 residues. CDR3 bases: TGCGCCAGCAGCTCCCTCAGACAGGGGGCATCCTACGAGCAGTACTTC. Amino acids: CASSSLRQGASYEQYF.

This clonotype has just one count. The CDR3 bases are TGTGCCAGCAGCGCCGGACTAGCGGGGTTAGGGGAGACCCAGTACTTC. Amino acid sequence: CASSAGLAGLGETQYF. J is TRBJ2-5 and V is TRBV9; TRBD2 agrees at 12 bases. V shed 3 bases and J 5 bases; nucleotides not matched to a gene: 8. Per the germline V gene, CDR1 is SGDLS and CDR2 is YYNGEE. The CDR3 runs 16 residues.

This chain connects TRBV6-1 to TRBJ2-1, with 8 nucleotides matching TRBD2. V was clipped by 6 bases and J by 9 bases; unmatched bases: 10. The germline V gene has CDR1 MNHNS and CDR2 SASEGT. This CDR3 has 14 residues. The CDR3 is CASSLNRAGGEQFF. DNA for the CDR3: TGTGCCAGCAGCCTGAACAGGGCGGGGGGTGAGCAGTTCTTC.

This clonotype was seen repeatedly, ten times or more. This chain uses TRBV5-5 with TRBJ2-7, with TRBD2 matching over 7 bases. Germline CDR1 is SGHKS and CDR2 is YYEKEE (reference sequence). This CDR3 has 12 residues. Trimming at V came to 2 bases and at J to 6 bases, leaving 2 bases not matched to a gene. The CDR3 bases are TGTGCCAGCAGCTTTGGGAGGGGCGAGCAGTACTTC. Amino acid sequence: CASSFGRGEQYF.

J is TRBJ2-3 and V is TRBV5-1, with 7 bases matching TRBD1. Unmatched junction bases numbered 12, after V lost 6 bases and J lost 2 bases. Germline assignment: CDR1 SGHRS and CDR2 YFSETQ. The CDR3 has 16 residues. This chain's CDR3 is CASNPYRGEDTDTQYF. The CDR3 region has the DNA TGCGCCAGCAATCCTTACAGGGGAGAAGACACAGATACGCAGTATTTT.

The V and J genes are TRBV7-6 and TRBJ2-7; a possible D gene is TRBD1 (5 bases). The CDR3 consists of 16 residues. V shed 1 base and J shed 2 bases, with 15 bases lying between them. Germline lookup yields CDR1 SGHVS and CDR2 FNYEAQ. The CDR3 spells CASSLGTTAITYEQYF. The CDR3 coding sequence is TGTGCCAGCAGCTTAGGGACAACTGCTATAACCTACGAGCAGTACTTC.

This clonotype was observed many times. Written as DNA, the CDR3 is TGCGCCAGCAGCCAAGATGTGGGGCAGGGATTAACTGGGGCCAACGTCCTGACTTTC. It translates to CASSQDVGQGLTGANVLTF. V gene TRBV4-3 combines with J gene TRBJ2-6; the D gene is possibly TRBD1 (5 bases). V was shortened by 0 bases and J by 2 bases, with 17 bases between the two germline ends. The CDR3 has 19 residues. Germline V CDR1 and CDR2: LGHNA, YSLEER.

The chain uses TRBV29-1 and TRBJ2-5; D is perhaps TRBD1 (5 bases). Germline CDR1 is SQVTM and CDR2 is ANQGSEA. V lost 4 bases and J 7 bases, leaving 10 bases between the germline ends. The CDR3 has 11 residues. The CDR3 DNA reads TGCAGCGTTGTCAGCACAGGGACCCAGTACTTC. Encoded protein: CSVVSTGTQYF.

This sequence joins TRBV6-5 and TRBJ2-3, with D unresolved. Germline-derived CDR1 and CDR2 are MNHEY and SVGAGI. The CDR3 spans 17 residues. Trimming cost V 2 bases and J 2 bases, with 17 bases left between them. DNA for the CDR3: TGTGCCAGCAGTTACGTCTCTGCCCCCGGCGACACAGATACGCAGTATTTT. Translating gives CASSYVSAPGDTDTQYF.

Concerning this clonotype: Lacking the conserved final phenylalanine or tryptophan, this CDR3 likely reflects a read error. The gene calls are TRBV6-1 and TRBJ1-3; 10 nucleotides match TRBD1. The CDR3 extends over 17 amino acids. The V segment lost 6 bases and the J segment 1 base; nucleotides outside the gene matches: 9. Per the germline V gene, CDR1 is MNHNS and CDR2 is SASEGT. The CDR3 sequence is CASSQSGTGASGNTIYS. The CDR3 DNA follows: TGTGCCAGCAGCCAATCCGGGACAGGGGCTTCTGGAAACACCATATATTCT.

This clonotype was counted a few times. The DNA for the CDR3 is TGCAGCGTGATAGGACACAATGAGCAGTTCTTC. Encoded protein: CSVIGHNEQFF. The chain employs TRBV29-1 and TRBJ2-1; D is unclear. This CDR3 is built from 11 residues. Trimming cost V 6 bases and J 5 bases, with 8 bases left between them. Looked up from germline, CDR1 is SQVTM and CDR2 is ANQGSEA.

The rearrangement uses TRBV29-1 and TRBJ1-4; 9 bases are a match to TRBD1. Germline V lookup: CDR1 SQVTM, CDR2 ANQGSEA. J gave up 7 bases and V 6 bases, and 9 bases lay outside the gene matches. The CDR3 runs to 14 residues. The CDR3 sequence is CSVLQGAFGEKLFF. DNA of the CDR3: TGCAGCGTCCTACAGGGGGCCTTCGGTGAAAAACTGTTTTTT. The whole variable domain, remainder taken from reference TRBV29-1 and TRBJ1-4, is SAVISQKPSRDICQRGTSLTIQCQVDSQVTMMFWYRQQPGQSLTLIATANQGSEATYESGFVIDKFPISRPNLTFSTLTVSNMSPEDSSIYLCSVLQGAFGEKLFFGSGTQLSVL.

V gene TRBV20-1 combines with J gene TRBJ2-7, with a possible D match to TRBD2 (5 bases). The CDR3 loop spans 14 amino acids. Germline V gives CDR1 DFQATT, CDR2 SNEGSKA (reference sequence). V lost 3 bases to trimming and J lost 0 bases, with 12 bases between them. Here the CDR3 DNA reads TGCAGTGCTAGTATTGACTACAGCTCCTACGAGCAGTACTTC. Its translation is CSASIDYSSYEQYF.

V usage is TRBV5-6 and J usage is TRBJ2-1; 7 bases are shared with TRBD2. The CDR3 loop spans 14 amino acids. The germline V gene has CDR1 SGHDT and CDR2 YYEEEE. V shed 0 bases and J 5 bases; nucleotides not matched to a gene: 2. In nucleotides, the CDR3 is TGTGCCAGCAGCTTGGGTGCGGGGGACAATGAGCAGTTCTTC. Translating gives CASSLGAGDNEQFF.

The chain employs TRBV20-1 and TRBJ2-6; tentatively, D is TRBD2 (6 bases). Trimming shortened V by 3 bases and J by 0 bases, and 9 bases separated the two germline ends. The germline CDR1 and CDR2 sequences are DFQATT and SNEGSKA (reference sequence). The CDR3 length is 15 residues. CDR3 nucleotide sequence: TGCAGTGCTAGTAGCGGCCACTCTGGGGCCAACGTCCTGACTTTC. The encoded protein is CSASSGHSGANVLTF.